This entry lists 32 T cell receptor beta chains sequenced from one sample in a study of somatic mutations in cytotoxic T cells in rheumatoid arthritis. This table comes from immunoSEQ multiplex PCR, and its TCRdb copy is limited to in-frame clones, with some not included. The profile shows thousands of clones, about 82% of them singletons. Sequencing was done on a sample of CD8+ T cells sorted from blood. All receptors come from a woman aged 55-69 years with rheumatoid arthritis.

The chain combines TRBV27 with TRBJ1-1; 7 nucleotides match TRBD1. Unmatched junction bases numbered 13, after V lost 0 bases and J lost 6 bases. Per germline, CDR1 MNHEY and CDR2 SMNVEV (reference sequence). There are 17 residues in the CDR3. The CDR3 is CASSLSFPLRQGPEAFF. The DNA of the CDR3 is TGTGCCAGCAGTTTATCGTTCCCCTTACGACAGGGCCCTGAAGCTTTCTTT.

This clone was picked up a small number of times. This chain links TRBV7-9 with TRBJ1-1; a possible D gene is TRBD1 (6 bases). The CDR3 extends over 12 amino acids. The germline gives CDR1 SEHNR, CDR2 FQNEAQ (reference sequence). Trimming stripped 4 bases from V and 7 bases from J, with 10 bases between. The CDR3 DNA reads TGTGCCAGCAGCTCGGACAGCCTTGAAGCTTTCTTT. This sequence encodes CASSSDSLEAFF.

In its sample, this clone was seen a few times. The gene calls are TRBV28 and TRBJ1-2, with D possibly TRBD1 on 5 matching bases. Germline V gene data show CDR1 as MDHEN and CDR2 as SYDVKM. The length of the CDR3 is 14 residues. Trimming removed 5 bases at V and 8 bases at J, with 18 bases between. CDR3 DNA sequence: TGTGCCAGCAGTCCGACAGATAATGTTTGGGGCTACACCTTC. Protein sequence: CASSPTDNVWGYTF.

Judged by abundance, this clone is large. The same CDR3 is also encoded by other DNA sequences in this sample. The CDR3 sequence: CASSFGGLTGELFF. CDR3 nucleotides: TGTGCCAGCAGTTTCGGGGGGTTAACCGGGGAGCTGTTTTTT. The rearrangement uses TRBV7-9 and TRBJ2-2, with 7 bases matching TRBD2. The CDR3 extends over 14 amino acids. V lost 6 bases to trimming and J lost 5 bases; unmatched junction nucleotides: 6. Per the germline V gene, CDR1 is SEHNR and CDR2 is FQNEAQ (reference sequence).

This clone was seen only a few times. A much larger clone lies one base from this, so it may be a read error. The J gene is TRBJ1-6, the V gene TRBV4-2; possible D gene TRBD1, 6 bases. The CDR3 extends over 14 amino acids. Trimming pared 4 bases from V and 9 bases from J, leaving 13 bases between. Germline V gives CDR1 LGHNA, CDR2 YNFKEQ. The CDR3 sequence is CASSPRTEGSPLHF. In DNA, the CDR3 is TGTGCCAGCAGCCCGCGGACAGAGGGTTCACCCCTCCACTTT.

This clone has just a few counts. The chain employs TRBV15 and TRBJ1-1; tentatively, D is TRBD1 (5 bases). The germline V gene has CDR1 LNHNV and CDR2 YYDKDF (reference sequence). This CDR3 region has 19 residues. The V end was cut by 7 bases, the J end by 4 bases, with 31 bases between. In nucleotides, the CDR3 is TGTGCCACCAATTCCCACTCCCCCCCCCGCAGGGAGGAGAGCACTGAAGCTTTCTTT. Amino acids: CATNSHSPPRREESTEAFF.

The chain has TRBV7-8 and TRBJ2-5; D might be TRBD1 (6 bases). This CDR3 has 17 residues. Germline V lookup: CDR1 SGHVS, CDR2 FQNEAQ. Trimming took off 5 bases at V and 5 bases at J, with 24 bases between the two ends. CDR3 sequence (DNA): TGTGCCAGCAGCCCGGATCCGACAGGTCTCAATTCGGAGACCCAGTACTTC. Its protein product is CASSPDPTGLNSETQYF. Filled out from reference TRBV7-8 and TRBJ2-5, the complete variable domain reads GAGVSQSPRYKVAKRGQDVALRCDPISGHVSLFWYQQALGQGPEFLTYFQNEAQLDKSGLPSDRFFAERPEGSVSTLKIQRTQQEDSAVYLCASSPDPTGLNSETQYFGPGTRLLVL.

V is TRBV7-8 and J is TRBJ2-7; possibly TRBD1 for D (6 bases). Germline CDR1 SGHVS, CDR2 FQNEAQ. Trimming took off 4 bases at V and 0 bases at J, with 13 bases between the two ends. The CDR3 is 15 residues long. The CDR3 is CASSSEQGPSYEQYF. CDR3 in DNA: TGTGCCAGCAGCTCAGAGCAGGGGCCCTCCTACGAGCAGTACTTC. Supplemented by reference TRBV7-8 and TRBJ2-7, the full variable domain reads GAGVSQSPRYKVAKRGQDVALRCDPISGHVSLFWYQQALGQGPEFLTYFQNEAQLDKSGLPSDRFFAERPEGSVSTLKIQRTQQEDSAVYLCASSSEQGPSYEQYFGPGTRLTVT.

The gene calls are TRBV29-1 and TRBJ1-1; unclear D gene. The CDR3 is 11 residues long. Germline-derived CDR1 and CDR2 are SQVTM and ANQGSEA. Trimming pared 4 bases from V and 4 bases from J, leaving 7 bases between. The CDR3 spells CSVVFSTEAFF. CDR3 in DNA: TGCAGCGTTGTTTTTAGCACTGAAGCTTTCTTT.

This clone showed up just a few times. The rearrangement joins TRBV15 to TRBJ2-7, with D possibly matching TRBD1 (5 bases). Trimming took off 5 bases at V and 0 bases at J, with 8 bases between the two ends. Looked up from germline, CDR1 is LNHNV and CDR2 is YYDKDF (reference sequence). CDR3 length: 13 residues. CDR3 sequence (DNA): TGTGCCACCAGCGACAGTAGCTCCTACGAGCAGTACTTC. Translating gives CATSDSSSYEQYF.

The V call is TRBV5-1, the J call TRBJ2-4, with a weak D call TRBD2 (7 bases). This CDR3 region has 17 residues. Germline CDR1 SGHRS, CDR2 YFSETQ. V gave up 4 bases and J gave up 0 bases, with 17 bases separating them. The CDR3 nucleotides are TGCGCCAGCAGCCGTCGAGGGGGGGTTCTAGCCAAAAACATTCAGTACTTC. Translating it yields CASSRRGGVLAKNIQYF.

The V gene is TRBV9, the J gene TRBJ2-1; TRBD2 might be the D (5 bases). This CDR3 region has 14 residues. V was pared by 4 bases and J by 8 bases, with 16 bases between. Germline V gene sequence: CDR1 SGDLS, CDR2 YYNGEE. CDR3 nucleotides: TGTGCCAGCAGCACCACGGGCGGGCTGGATGAGCAGTTCTTC. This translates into CASSTTGGLDEQFF.

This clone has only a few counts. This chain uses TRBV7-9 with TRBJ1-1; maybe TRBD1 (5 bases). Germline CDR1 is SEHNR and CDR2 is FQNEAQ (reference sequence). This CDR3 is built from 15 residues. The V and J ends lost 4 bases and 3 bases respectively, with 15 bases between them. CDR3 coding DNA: TGTGCCAGCAGCTCCACAAACAGGCCTTACACTGAAGCTTTCTTT. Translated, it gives CASSSTNRPYTEAFF.

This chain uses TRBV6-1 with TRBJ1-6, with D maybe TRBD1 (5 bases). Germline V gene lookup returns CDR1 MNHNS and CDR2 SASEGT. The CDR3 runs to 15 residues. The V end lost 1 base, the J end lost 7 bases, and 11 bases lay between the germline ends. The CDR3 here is CASSEGTGGNSPLHF. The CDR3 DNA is TGTGCCAGCAGTGAAGGTACAGGAGGGAATTCACCCCTCCACTTT.

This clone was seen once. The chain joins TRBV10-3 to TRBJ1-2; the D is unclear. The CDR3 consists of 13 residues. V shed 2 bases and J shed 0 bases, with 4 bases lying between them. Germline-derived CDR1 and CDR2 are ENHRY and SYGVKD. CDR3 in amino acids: CAISEKPNYGYTF. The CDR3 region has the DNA TGTGCCATCAGTGAGAAGCCTAACTATGGCTACACCTTC.

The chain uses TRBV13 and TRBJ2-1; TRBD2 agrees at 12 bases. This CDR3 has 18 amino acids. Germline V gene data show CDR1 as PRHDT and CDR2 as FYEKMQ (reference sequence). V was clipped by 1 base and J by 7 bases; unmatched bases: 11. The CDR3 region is CASSLAPPSGGAGNEQFF. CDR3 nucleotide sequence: TGTGCCAGCAGCTTAGCTCCGCCTAGCGGGGGGGCCGGGAATGAGCAGTTCTTC.

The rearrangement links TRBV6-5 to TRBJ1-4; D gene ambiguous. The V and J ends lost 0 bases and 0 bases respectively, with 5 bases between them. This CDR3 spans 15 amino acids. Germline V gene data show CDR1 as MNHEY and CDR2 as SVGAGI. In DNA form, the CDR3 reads TGTGCCAGCAGTTACTCGGAGGCAACTAATGAAAAACTGTTTTTT. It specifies CASSYSEATNEKLFF.

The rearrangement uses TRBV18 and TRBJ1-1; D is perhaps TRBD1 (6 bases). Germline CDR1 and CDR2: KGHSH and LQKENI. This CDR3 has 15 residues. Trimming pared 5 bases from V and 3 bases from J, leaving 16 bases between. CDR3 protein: CASSTYRVKDTEAFF. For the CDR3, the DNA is TGTGCCAGCTCAACATACAGGGTAAAGGACACTGAAGCTTTCTTT.

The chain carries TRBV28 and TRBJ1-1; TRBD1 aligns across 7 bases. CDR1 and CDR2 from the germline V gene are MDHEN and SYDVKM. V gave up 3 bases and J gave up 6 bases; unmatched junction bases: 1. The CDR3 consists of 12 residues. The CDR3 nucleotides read TGTGCCAGCAGTTTTGGGACAGCTGAAGCTTTCTTT. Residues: CASSFGTAEAFF.

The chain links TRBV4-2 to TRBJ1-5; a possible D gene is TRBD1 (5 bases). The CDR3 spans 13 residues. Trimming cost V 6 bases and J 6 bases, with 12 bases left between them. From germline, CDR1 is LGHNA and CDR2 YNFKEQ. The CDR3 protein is CASSAGGGQPQHF. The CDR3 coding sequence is TGTGCCAGCAGTGCGGGGGGGGGTCAGCCCCAGCATTTT.

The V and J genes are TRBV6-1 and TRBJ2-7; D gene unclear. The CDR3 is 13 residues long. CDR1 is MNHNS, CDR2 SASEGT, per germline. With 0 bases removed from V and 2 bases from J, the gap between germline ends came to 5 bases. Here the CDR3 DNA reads TGTGCCAGCAGTGAAGCGGCAGCCTACGAGCAGTACTTC. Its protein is CASSEAAAYEQYF.

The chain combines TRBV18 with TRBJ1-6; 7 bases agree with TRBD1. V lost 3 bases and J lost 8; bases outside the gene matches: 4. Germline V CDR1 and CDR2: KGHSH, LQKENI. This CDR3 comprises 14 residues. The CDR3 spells CASSPSGGHSPLHF. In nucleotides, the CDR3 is TGTGCCAGCTCACCTTCAGGGGGTCATTCACCCCTCCACTTT. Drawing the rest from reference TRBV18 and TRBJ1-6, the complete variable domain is NAGVMQNPRHLVRRRGQEARLRCSPMKGHSHVYWYRQLPEEGLKFMVYLQKENIIDESGMPKERFSAEFPKEGPSILRIQQVVRGDSAAYFCASSPSGGHSPLHFGNGTRLTVT.

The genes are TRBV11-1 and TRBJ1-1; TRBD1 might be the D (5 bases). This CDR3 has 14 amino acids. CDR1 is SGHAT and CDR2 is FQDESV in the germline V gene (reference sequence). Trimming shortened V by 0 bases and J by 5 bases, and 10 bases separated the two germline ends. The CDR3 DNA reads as TGTGCCAGCAGCTTAGCGGAGGGGAGAACTGAAGCTTTCTTT. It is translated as CASSLAEGRTEAFF.

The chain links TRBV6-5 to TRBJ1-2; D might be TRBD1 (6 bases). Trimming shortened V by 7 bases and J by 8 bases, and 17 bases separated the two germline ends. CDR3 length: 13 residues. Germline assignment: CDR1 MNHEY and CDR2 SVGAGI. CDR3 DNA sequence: TGTGCCAGCAAACCACAGGGAGAAAGGGGCTACACCTTC. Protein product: CASKPQGERGYTF.

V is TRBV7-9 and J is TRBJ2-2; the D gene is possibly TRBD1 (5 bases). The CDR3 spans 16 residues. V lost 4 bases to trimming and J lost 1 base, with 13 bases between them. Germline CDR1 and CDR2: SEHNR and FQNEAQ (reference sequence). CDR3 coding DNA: TGTGCCAGCAGCTCAACAGGCTCCATGAACACCGGGGAGCTGTTTTTT. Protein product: CASSSTGSMNTGELFF.

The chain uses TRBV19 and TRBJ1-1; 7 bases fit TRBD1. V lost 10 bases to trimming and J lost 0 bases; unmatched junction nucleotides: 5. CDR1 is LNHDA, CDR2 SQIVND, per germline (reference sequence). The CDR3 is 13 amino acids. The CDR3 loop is CATATGMNTEAFF. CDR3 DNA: TGTGCCACCGCGACAGGGATGAACACTGAAGCTTTCTTT.

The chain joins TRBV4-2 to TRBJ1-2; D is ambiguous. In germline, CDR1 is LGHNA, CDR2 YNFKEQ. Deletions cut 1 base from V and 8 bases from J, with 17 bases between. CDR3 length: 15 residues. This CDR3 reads CASSQVPEDAEGYTF. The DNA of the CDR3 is TGTGCCAGCAGCCAAGTGCCAGAGGATGCAGAAGGCTACACCTTC.

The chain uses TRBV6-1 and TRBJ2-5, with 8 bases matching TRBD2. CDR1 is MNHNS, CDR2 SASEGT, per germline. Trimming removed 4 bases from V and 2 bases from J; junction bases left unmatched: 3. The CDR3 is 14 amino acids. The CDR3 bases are TGTGCCAGCAGTGTTAGCGGGGATCAAGAGACCCAGTACTTC. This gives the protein CASSVSGDQETQYF.

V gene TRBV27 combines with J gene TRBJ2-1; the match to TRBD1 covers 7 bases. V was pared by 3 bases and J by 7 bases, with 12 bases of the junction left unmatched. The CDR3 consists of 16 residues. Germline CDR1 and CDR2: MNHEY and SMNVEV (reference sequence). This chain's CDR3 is CASSFFPTGSINEQFF. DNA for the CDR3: TGTGCCAGCAGTTTCTTCCCGACAGGGTCAATTAATGAGCAGTTCTTC.

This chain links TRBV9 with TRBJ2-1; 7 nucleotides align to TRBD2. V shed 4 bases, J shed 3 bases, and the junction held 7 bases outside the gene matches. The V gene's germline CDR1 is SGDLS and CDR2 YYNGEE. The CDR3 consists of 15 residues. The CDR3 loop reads CASSPWSGDYNEQFF. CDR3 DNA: TGTGCCAGCAGCCCCTGGAGCGGGGACTACAATGAGCAGTTCTTC.

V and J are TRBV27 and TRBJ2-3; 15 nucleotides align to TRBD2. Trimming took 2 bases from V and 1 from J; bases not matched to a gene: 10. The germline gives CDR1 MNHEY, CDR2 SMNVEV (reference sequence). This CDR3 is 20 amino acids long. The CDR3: CASSLMLGLAGGRRTDTQYF. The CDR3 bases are TGTGCCAGCAGTTTAATGTTGGGACTAGCGGGGGGCCGACGCACAGATACGCAGTATTTT.

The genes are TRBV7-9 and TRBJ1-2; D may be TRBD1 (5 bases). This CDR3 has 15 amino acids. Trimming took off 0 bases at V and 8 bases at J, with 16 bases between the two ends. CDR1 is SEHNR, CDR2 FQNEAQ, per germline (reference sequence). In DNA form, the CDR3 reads TGTGCCAGCAGCTTAGCGGACGAGACCGCAGGGGGCTACACCTTC. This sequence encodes CASSLADETAGGYTF.